This is a list of T cell receptor beta chains from one sample in a study of PD-1 blockade in classical Hodgkin lymphoma. The data were produced by immunoSEQ multiplex PCR, yet TCRdb's version contains in-frame clones alone and is incomplete. The table has approximately 20,000 clones, approximately 82% seen once. Sequencing was performed on CD4+ T cells from blood, taken before the fourth cycle of nivolumab. These receptors were taken from a human donor with classical Hodgkin lymphoma. Each CDR3 is given with its conserved first and last residue. The order of the fields is J gene, V gene, clone size, CDR3 protein. The size field is filled for only some rows; it gives once, few, many or a size class.

TRBJ2-2	TRBV10-3	NA	CAIRTAGGELFF
TRBJ2-5	TRBV10-3	NA	CAISESRGLAGETQYF
TRBJ2-1	TRBV6-1	NA	CASSEPGQAEFSYNEQFF
TRBJ2-2	TRBV6-4	NA	CASSDSPNTGELFF
TRBJ1-5	TRBV30	few	CAWSVGVQPQHF
TRBJ2-6	TRBV27	NA	CASSQIRGSGANVLTF
TRBJ1-5	TRBV9	once	CASSVGSLGPQHF
TRBJ2-3	TRBV5-1	NA	CASSLASLSTDTQYF
TRBJ2-1	TRBV7-8	NA	CASSLDIHNEQFF
TRBJ1-1	TRBV28	NA	CASQFLRQGNTEAFF